This is a list of T cell receptor beta chains from one sample in a study of metastatic and nonmetastatic thyroid tumors. TCRdb reanalyzed the PCR reads via MiXCR. Of about 41,000 clones in the sample, about an eighth are singletons; the top ten hold approximately 24%. Sequencing used blood. Receptors originate from a female donor with papillary thyroid cancer or a benign thyroid nodule (not recorded which). Some clones in this sample may be carry-over from other donors' samples. CDR3s include the opening cysteine and the closing phenylalanine or tryptophan. The D gene is left open where the match is weak. A row's size may be missing; if present it is once, few, many or a size class.

CDR3 DNA,CDR3 protein,D gene,V gene,J gene,clone size
TGTGCCAGCAGCTTAGAGCGGGCCGCCTACAATGAGCAGTTCTTC,CASSLERAAYNEQFF,NA,TRBV7-2,TRBJ2-1,many
TGTGCCTGGAGCCGGGGTAACAATGAGCAGTTCTTC,CAWSRGNNEQFF,NA,TRBV30,TRBJ2-1,NA
TGCGCCAGCAGCCAAATGTTCCCGGATAACACTGAAGCTTTCTTT,CASSQMFPDNTEAFF,NA,TRBV4-3,TRBJ1-1,many
TGTGCCAGCAGTTTAAGTAGCGGGAGGGGGGCAGAGACCCAGTACTTC,CASSLSSGRGAETQYF,TRBD2,TRBV12-3/TRBV12-4,TRBJ2-5,many
TGTGCCAGCAGTTTAGCAACGTGGGGCACAGATACGCAGTATTTT,CASSLATWGTDTQYF,NA,TRBV28,TRBJ2-3,many
TGTGCCAGCAGCCGCATCGGGGCGTCTGGCAACACTGAAGCTTTCTTT,CASSRIGASGNTEAFF,NA,TRBV11-1,TRBJ1-1,many
TGTGCCAGCAGCGCTTCTGGGGACAATGAGCAGTTCTTC,CASSASGDNEQFF,NA,TRBV6-2/TRBV6-3,TRBJ2-1,many
TGTGCCAGCAGTCCATACGGGACTAGCGTTGAGCAGTACTTC,CASSPYGTSVEQYF,TRBD2,TRBV28,TRBJ2-7,many
TGTGCCAGCAGTTACCCTCTCGATGAGCAGTTCTTC,CASSYPLDEQFF,NA,TRBV24-1,TRBJ2-1,few
TGCAGTGCTACAGAGACAGTAACTAGCACAGATACGCAGTATTTT,CSATETVTSTDTQYF,NA,TRBV20-1,TRBJ2-3,many